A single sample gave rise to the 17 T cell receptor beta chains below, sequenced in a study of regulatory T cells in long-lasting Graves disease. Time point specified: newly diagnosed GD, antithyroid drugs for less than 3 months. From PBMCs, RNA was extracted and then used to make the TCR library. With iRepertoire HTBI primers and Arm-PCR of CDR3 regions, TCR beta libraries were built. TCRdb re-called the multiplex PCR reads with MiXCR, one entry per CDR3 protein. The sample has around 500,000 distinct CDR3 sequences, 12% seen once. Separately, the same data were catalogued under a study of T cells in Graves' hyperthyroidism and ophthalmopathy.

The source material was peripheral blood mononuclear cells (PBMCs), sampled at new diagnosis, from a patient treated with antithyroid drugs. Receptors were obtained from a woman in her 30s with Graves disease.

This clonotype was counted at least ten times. The DNA for the CDR3 is TGCAGTGCTTCCCGGGACAGGTTGAACACTGAAGCTTTCTTT. Residues: CSASRDRLNTEAFF. The chain joins TRBV20-1 to TRBJ1-1; 8 positions agree with TRBD1. The CDR3 length is 14 residues. V shed 5 bases and J 0 bases; nucleotides not matched to a gene: 5. Germline CDR1 and CDR2: DFQATT and SNEGSKA (reference sequence).

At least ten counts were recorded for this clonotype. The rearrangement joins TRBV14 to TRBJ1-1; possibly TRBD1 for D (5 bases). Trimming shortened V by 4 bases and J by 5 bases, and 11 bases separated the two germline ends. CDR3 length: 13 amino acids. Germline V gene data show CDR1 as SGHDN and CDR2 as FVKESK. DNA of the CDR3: TGTGCCAGCAGCCCTGCCTGGGGGACTGAAGCTTTCTTT. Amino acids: CASSPAWGTEAFF. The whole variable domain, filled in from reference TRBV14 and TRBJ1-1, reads EAGVTQFPSHSVIEKGQTVTLRCDPISGHDNLYWYRRVMGKEIKFLLHFVKESKQDESGMPNNRFLAERTGGTYSTLKVQPAELEDSGVYFCASSPAWGTEAFFGQGTRLTVV.

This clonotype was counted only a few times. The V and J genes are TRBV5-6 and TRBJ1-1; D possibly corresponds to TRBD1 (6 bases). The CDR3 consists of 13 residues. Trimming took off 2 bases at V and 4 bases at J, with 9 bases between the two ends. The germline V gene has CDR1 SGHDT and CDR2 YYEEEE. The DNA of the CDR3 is TGTGCCAGCAGCTTAAAGGGGGTCACTGAAGCTTTCTTT. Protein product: CASSLKGVTEAFF.

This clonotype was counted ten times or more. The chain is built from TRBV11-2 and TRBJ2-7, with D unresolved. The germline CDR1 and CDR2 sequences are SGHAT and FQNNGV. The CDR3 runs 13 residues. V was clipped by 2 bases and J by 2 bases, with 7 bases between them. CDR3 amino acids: CASSLQPAYEQYF. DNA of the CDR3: TGTGCCAGCAGCTTACAGCCAGCCTACGAGCAGTACTTC.

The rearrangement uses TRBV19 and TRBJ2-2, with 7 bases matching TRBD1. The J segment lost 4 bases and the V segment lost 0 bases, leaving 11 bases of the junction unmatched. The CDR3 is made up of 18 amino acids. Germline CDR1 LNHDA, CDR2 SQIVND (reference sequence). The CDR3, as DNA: TGTGCCAGTAGTATAGACACTTTCGGGACAGTTTTCACCGGGGAGCTGTTTTTT. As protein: CASSIDTFGTVFTGELFF.

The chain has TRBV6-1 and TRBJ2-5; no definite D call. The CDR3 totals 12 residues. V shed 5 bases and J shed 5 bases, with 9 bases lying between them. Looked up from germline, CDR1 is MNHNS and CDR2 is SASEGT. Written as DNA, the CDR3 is TGTGCCAGCAGTAGAGAAGAGGAGACCCAGTACTTC. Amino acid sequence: CASSREEETQYF.

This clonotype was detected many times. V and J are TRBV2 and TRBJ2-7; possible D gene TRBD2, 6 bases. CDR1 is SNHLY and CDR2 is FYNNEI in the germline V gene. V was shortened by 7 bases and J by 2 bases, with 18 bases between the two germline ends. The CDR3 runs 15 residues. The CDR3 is CASTTTRGRTYEQYF. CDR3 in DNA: TGTGCCAGCACAACGACTCGGGGGAGGACCTACGAGCAGTACTTC. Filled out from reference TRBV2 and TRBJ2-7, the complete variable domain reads EPEVTQTPSHQVTQMGQEVILRCVPISNHLYFYWYRQILGQKVEFLVSFYNNEISEKSEIFDDQFSVERPDGSNFTLKIRSTKLEDSAMYFCASTTTRGRTYEQYFGPGTRLTVT.

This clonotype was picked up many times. CDR3 bases: TGTGCCAGCACCCCCCAGGGCACGGGTAATTCACCCCTCCACTTT. This gives the protein CASTPQGTGNSPLHF. The chain carries TRBV2 and TRBJ1-6, with D tentatively TRBD1 (5 bases). Per the germline V gene, CDR1 is SNHLY and CDR2 is FYNNEI. CDR3 size: 15 residues. The germline V and J ends were trimmed by 7 bases and 6 bases, with 16 bases remaining between them.

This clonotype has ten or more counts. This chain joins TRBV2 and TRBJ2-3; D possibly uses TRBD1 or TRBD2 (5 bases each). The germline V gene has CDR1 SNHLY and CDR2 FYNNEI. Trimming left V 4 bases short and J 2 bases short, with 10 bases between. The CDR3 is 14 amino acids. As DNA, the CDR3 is TGTGCCAGCAGTGGGGGGTTCGTCACAGATACGCAGTATTTT. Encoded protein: CASSGGFVTDTQYF.

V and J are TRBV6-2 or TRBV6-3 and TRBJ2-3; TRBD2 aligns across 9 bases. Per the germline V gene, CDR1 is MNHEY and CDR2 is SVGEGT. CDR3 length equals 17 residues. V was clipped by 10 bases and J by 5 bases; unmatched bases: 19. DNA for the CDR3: TGTGCCACCCTGGGGGGGACTAGCCTTAACCGTAGAGATACGCAGTATTTT. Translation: CATLGGTSLNRRDTQYF.

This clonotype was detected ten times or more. CDR3 sequence reads: CALGLAGRYNEQFF. CDR3 bases: TGTGCCTTGGGACTAGCGGGTCGCTACAATGAGCAGTTCTTC. The rearrangement uses TRBV7-8 and TRBJ2-1, with TRBD2 matching over 12 bases. V gave up 11 bases and J gave up 3 bases; unmatched junction bases: 5. The V gene's germline CDR1 is SGHVS and CDR2 FQNEAQ. The CDR3 runs 14 residues.

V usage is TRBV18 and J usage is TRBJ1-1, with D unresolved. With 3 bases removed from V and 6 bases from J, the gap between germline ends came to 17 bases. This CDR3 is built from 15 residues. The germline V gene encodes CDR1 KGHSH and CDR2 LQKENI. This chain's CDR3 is CASSPLGPGPAEAFF. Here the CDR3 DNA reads TGTGCCAGCTCACCGCTTGGTCCGGGCCCGGCTGAAGCTTTCTTT. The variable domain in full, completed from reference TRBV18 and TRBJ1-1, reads NAGVMQNPRHLVRRRGQEARLRCSPMKGHSHVYWYRQLPEEGLKFMVYLQKENIIDESGMPKERFSAEFPKEGPSILRIQQVVRGDSAAYFCASSPLGPGPAEAFFGQGTRLTVV.

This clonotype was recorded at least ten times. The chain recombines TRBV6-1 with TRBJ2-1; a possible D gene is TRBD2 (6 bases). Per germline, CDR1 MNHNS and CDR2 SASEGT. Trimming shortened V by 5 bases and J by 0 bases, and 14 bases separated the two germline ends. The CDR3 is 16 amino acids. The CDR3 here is CASSTSSASSYNEQFF. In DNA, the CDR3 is TGTGCCAGCAGTACTTCTAGCGCTAGCTCCTACAATGAGCAGTTCTTC.

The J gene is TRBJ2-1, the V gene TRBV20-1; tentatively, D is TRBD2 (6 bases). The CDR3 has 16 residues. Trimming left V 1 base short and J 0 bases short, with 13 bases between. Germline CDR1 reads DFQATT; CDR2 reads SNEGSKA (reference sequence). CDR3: CSARVIVGLSYNEQFF. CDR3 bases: TGCAGTGCTAGAGTCATTGTGGGACTCTCCTACAATGAGCAGTTCTTC.

The CDR3 nucleotides read TGTGCCAGCTCACCACATAGGAGCTCCTACGAGCAGTACTTC. Residues: CASSPHRSSYEQYF. The rearrangement uses TRBV18 and TRBJ2-7; D is ambiguous. Trimming left V 1 base short and J 0 bases short, with 7 bases between. Per the germline V gene, CDR1 is KGHSH and CDR2 is LQKENI. There are 14 residues in the CDR3.

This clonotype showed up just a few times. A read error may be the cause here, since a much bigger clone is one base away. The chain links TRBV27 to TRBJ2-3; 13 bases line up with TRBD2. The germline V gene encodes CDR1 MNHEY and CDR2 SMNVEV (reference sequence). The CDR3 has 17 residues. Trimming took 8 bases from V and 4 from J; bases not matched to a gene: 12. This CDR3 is CASPRRTSGRPADTQYF. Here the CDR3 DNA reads TGTGCCAGCCCTCGAAGGACTAGCGGGAGACCCGCAGATACGCAGTATTTT.

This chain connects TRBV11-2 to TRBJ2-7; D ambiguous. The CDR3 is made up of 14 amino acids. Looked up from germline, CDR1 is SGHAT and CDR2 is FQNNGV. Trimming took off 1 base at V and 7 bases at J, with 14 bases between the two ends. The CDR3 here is CASSLGHPPPEQYF. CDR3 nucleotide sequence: TGTGCCAGCAGCTTAGGCCACCCTCCCCCGGAGCAGTACTTC.